The rows below give T cell receptor beta chains drawn from one sample of a study of T cell responses to AZD1222 COVID-19 vaccine. Repertoires were generated with immunoSEQ multiplex PCR, while TCRdb's copy carries only in-frame clones and drops some. The sample has some 120,000 clones, about nine tenths seen once. The sequencing used peripheral blood, collected on day 0 of AZD1222 vaccination. The receptors come from an adult in good health. The CDR3 runs from the conserved cysteine through the conserved F or W. Each record gives: J gene, D gene, V gene, CDR3 protein, CDR3 DNA. The D gene is left open where the match is weak.

j_gene: TRBJ1-3
d_gene: -
v_gene: TRBV12-3/TRBV12-4
CDR3aa: CASSFTSGNTIYF
CDR3nt: TGTGCCAGCAGTTTTACCTCTGGAAACACCATATATTTT

j_gene: TRBJ2-2
d_gene: -
v_gene: TRBV19
CDR3aa: CASRGGETGELFF
CDR3nt: TGTGCCAGTCGGGGAGGTGAAACCGGGGAGCTGTTTTTT

j_gene: TRBJ2-7
d_gene: TRBD2
v_gene: TRBV5-1
CDR3aa: CASSPLPGLAGSYEQYF
CDR3nt: TGCGCCAGCAGCCCACTACCGGGACTAGCGGGCTCCTACGAGCAGTACTTC

j_gene: TRBJ2-1
d_gene: -
v_gene: TRBV7-9
CDR3aa: CASSLVASLDEQFF
CDR3nt: TGTGCCAGCAGCTTAGTAGCAAGCCTTGATGAGCAGTTCTTC

j_gene: TRBJ2-7
d_gene: -
v_gene: TRBV11-2
CDR3aa: CASSLVVDGGYSYEQYF
CDR3nt: TGTGCCAGCAGCTTAGTTGTTGATGGAGGCTACTCTTACGAGCAGTACTTC

j_gene: TRBJ2-1
d_gene: TRBD2
v_gene: TRBV6-2/TRBV6-3
CDR3aa: CASSYGPPTSGSGNEQFF
CDR3nt: TGTGCCAGCAGTTACGGCCCCCCGACTAGCGGGAGCGGCAATGAGCAGTTCTTC

j_gene: TRBJ1-1
d_gene: -
v_gene: TRBV4-2
CDR3aa: CASSQGESREAFF
CDR3nt: TGTGCCAGCAGCCAAGGGGAGTCGAGGGAAGCTTTCTTT

j_gene: TRBJ2-3
d_gene: -
v_gene: TRBV7-2
CDR3aa: CASSLYPPSSLDTDTQYF
CDR3nt: TGTGCCAGCAGCTTATACCCGCCGTCTAGCCTCGACACAGATACGCAGTATTTT

j_gene: TRBJ1-1
d_gene: -
v_gene: TRBV7-9
CDR3aa: CASSQPWQEEAFF
CDR3nt: TGTGCCAGCAGCCAGCCGTGGCAGGAGGAAGCTTTCTTT

j_gene: TRBJ2-2
d_gene: -
v_gene: TRBV4-3
CDR3aa: CASSQDGGPGTGELFF
CDR3nt: TGCGCCAGCAGCCAAGATGGGGGGCCCGGCACCGGGGAGCTGTTTTTT

j_gene: TRBJ2-2
d_gene: TRBD2
v_gene: TRBV4-1
CDR3aa: CASSQDFMARGVGNTGELFF
CDR3nt: TGCGCCAGCAGCCAAGATTTTATGGCTCGGGGGGTAGGGAACACCGGGGAGCTGTTTTTT

j_gene: TRBJ2-6
d_gene: TRBD1
v_gene: TRBV7-8
CDR3aa: CASSFTGGMVGANVLTF
CDR3nt: TGTGCCAGCAGCTTTACAGGGGGCATGGTTGGGGCCAACGTCCTGACTTTC

j_gene: TRBJ2-2
d_gene: TRBD2
v_gene: TRBV29-1
CDR3aa: CSGGLAGNTGELFF
CDR3nt: TGCAGCGGGGGACTAGCGGGAAACACCGGGGAGCTGTTTTTT

j_gene: TRBJ1-1
d_gene: TRBD1
v_gene: TRBV5-1
CDR3aa: CASSLQGAGGTRGTEAFF
CDR3nt: TGCGCCAGCAGCTTACAAGGCGCAGGGGGCACGAGGGGCACTGAAGCTTTCTTT

j_gene: TRBJ2-3
d_gene: -
v_gene: TRBV6-5
CDR3aa: CASTPHDRVTQYF
CDR3nt: TGTGCCAGCACCCCCCACGATCGGGTTACGCAGTATTTT

j_gene: TRBJ1-5
d_gene: -
v_gene: TRBV18
CDR3aa: CASSQMDSRYSNQPQHF
CDR3nt: TGTGCCAGCTCACAGATGGACAGCCGTTATAGCAATCAGCCCCAGCATTTT

j_gene: TRBJ1-1
d_gene: TRBD1
v_gene: TRBV29-1
CDR3aa: CSVVLGTGQTEAFF
CDR3nt: TGCAGCGTTGTACTAGGGACAGGGCAAACTGAAGCTTTCTTT

j_gene: TRBJ1-1
d_gene: -
v_gene: TRBV9
CDR3aa: CASSIVPSANTKAFF
CDR3nt: TGTGCCAGCAGCATAGTCCCATCGGCGAACACTAAAGCTTTCTTT

j_gene: TRBJ2-1
d_gene: TRBD2
v_gene: TRBV28
CDR3aa: CASSFFLAGGVEFF
CDR3nt: TGTGCCAGCAGTTTTTTTTTAGCGGGAGGCGTTGAGTTCTTC